This T cell receptor (beta chain) originates from a study of cytotoxic CD8 clonotypes in ibrutinib-treated CLL (TCRdb year 2021). In terms of the full investigation: In this cohort, approximately 15 patients were treatment-naive and approximately twelve were relapsed/refractory, while fewer than 18 had unmutated IGHV. Partial responses were observed in approximately 24 patients and complete responses in 2; after a median follow-up of around 68 months, remission was maintained in approximately 15 patients and progression was observed in some 12. The response samples were drawn at a median of roughly eleven months into treatment, with a range of roughly 6 to 40 months. Samples averaged 255,043 productive templates and approximately 100,000 productive rearrangements. Longitudinal samples were available for about 30% of the roughly 86 trial participants. Cryopreserved peripheral blood mononuclear cells were obtained prior to treatment, at the time of response, and at either disease progression or sustained remission. All remission and progressive disease samples were collected while patients were still receiving ibrutinib. Summary of the overall study and its limitations: Baseline clonality was found to be higher than that of age-matched healthy donors and was strongly correlated with circulating CD8+ T-cell counts. Sampling times were not matched between sustained-remission and progressing patients, and lymph node repertoires were not studied. An increase in clonality was observed at ibrutinib response, with clonality remaining stable during sustained remission and falling back toward baseline at progression. Public clonotypes were rare and either contracted or stayed stable during treatment, and the rise in clonality at ibrutinib response reflected the expansion of private clonotypes.

Roughly 1.8 micrograms of genomic DNA were extracted from cryopreserved PBMCs for TCR beta library preparation. Longitudinal blood samples from CLL patients on ibrutinib monotherapy underwent high-throughput TCR beta sequencing. The patients were enrolled in a single-center, open-label phase 2 trial of ibrutinib monotherapy. The germline V gene yields SGHRS for CDR1 and YFSETQ for CDR2. Cut back by 0 bases and 8 bases, the V and J ends lie 11 bases apart. Spanning cysteine to phenylalanine, the CDR3 consists of 13 amino acids. Of all the DNA, just the CDR3 is kept, 39 bases in frame from base 1. In this sample, this clone turned up a few times. Its antigen target is currently unknown. There are no base qualities to consult, and no much larger clone falls within one base. The goal of deep resolution MiSeq sequencing was a depth between 1 in 1 million and 1 in 200,000 T cells, and coverage averaged 10x per clonotype. The immunoSEQ hsTCRB Kit was used to generate TCR beta libraries. For the original study's pipeline: Data were analyzed with ImmunoSEQ Data Assistant and ImmunoSEQ Analyzer, with V, D and J genes assigned per IMGT definitions. Clonality was computed as one minus normalized Shannon entropy of productive rearrangement frequencies, ranging from 0 to 1. Only overrepresented clonotypes making up at least 0.05% of the repertoire of each patient were included in the public clonotype analysis. Approximately 12 age-matched healthy donor repertoires from immuneACCESS were used as controls for clonality. TCRdb stores this immuneACCESS table with in-frame sequences only. Part of the clones is absent; in the studies checked, under half of the shortfall reflects unresolved V genes, and no reason is known for the rest. That table supplies the V and J calls and clone size; D and trimming were determined from the DNA. In all, the sample holds under 30,000 clones, and about 76% of those were seen once. 40% to 60% of the sample goes to the ten largest clones.

This sequence was found in a human donor with chronic lymphocytic leukemia. The material sequenced was PBMCs, taken after 36 months of ibrutinib treatment. Recombination joined TRBV5-1 with TRBJ1-2, with a tentative D gene TRBD1 over 6 matching bases. The nucleotide sequence reads TGCGCCAGCAGCTTGGAAGGTGGGGGCGGCTACACCTTC. This gives the protein CASSLEGGGGYTF.